One and the same sample provided the 2 T cell receptor beta chains below, sequenced in a study of blood T cell repertoires in COVID-19. Profiling relied on immunoSEQ multiplex PCR, and the TCRdb table lists in-frame clones only, not all of them. Among more than 200,000 clones listed, 75% to 85% were seen once. The sequenced sample was PBMCs or T cells enriched from blood (not recorded which). The receptors shown here come from a man younger than 40 with acute COVID-19.

The DNA of the CDR3 is TGTGCCAGCAGCCAAGAAGCGGGACCGCAAGAAGCTTTCTTT. Encoded protein: CASSQEAGPQEAFF. The chain has TRBV3-1 (or the pseudogene TRBV3-2) and TRBJ1-1, with a weak D call TRBD1 (5 bases). V dropped 0 bases and J dropped 8 bases, with 13 bases sitting between them. This CDR3 has 14 residues. Per germline, CDR1 LGHDT and CDR2 YNNKEL (reference sequence).

The CDR3 reads CASRGQSYGYTF. The CDR3 DNA is TGTGCCAGCAGAGGACAGAGCTATGGCTACACCTTC. The rearrangement uses TRBV2 and TRBJ1-2, with a weak D call TRBD1 (6 bases). Germline values: CDR1 SNHLY, CDR2 FYNNEI. The CDR3 consists of 12 residues. The ends were cut back, 6 bases at V and 4 bases at J, with 9 bases in the middle. Full variable domain (outside the CDR3, taken from reference TRBV2 and TRBJ1-2): EPEVTQTPSHQVTQMGQEVILRCVPISNHLYFYWYRQILGQKVEFLVSFYNNEISEKSEIFDDQFSVERPDGSNFTLKIRSTKLEDSAMYFCASRGQSYGYTFGSGTRLTVV.